Here is one TCR beta chain with its context. The antigen it recognizes is unknown. No qualities accompany the bases; no much larger clone lies one base away. The record originates from a study of T cell responses to AZD1222 COVID-19 vaccine (dated by TCRdb to the early 2020s). Background for the entire study: AZD1222 recipients given second doses at about 4 weeks or at about 12 weeks were pooled, since spike-specific TCR depth and breadth were not found to differ between the two schedules. A total of 233 trial participants underwent TCR sequencing, of whom about 210 had received two doses of AZD1222 and about 25 had received two doses of the MenACWY control vaccine. Trial participants were enrolled by age into 18-55, 56-69 and 70-plus year subgroups, with around 150, 28 and 57 TCR-sequenced participants respectively.

The CDR3 regions of human TCRbeta chains were analyzed by immunosequencing. Concerning the study's data processing: Repertoire TCRs were checked for matches against a reference library of SARS-CoV-2-specific TCRs that had been generated using the MIRA antigen-specificity platform. Breadth was defined as the fraction of unique TCRs that were SARS-CoV-2-associated, and depth was defined as the fraction of total T cells that were SARS-CoV-2-associated. Each spike-specific TCR was assigned to its reactive spike region and to a CD4 or CD8 class using the MIRA data. Log10-transformed breadth and depth values were compared by one-way ANOVA with Sidak's multiple comparisons tests. What TCRdb holds here is the immuneACCESS table cut down to in-frame rearrangements. Part of the clones is not present; checked against another copy, under half of the missing clones reflect an unresolved V gene, and the others are unexplained. The V and J calls and clone size were taken over from that table, and D and trimming were inferred from the DNA. The sample table contains over 150,000 clones; only one count was recorded for less than 95% of them. The leading ten clones occupy approximately 3% of the sample.

A distance of 11 bases separates the germline ends of V and J, which lose 5 bases and 5 bases respectively. The CDR3 runs 13 amino acids, cysteine and phenylalanine included. The retained sequence is limited to the CDR3, 39 bases, with the frame set at the first base. The germline V gene (reference sequence) sets CDR1 to LNHNV and CDR2 to YYDKDF. In the paper's terms, the time point label means: baseline before first vaccination. The vaccinee samples were drawn from two UK trials, COV001 and COV002, one of which was a single-blind randomized controlled phase 2/3 trial testing AZD1222 (ChAdOx1 nCoV-19) in healthy adults. For TCRbeta chain sequencing, PBMC samples were collected from trial participants at day 0 and at day 28 after the second dose. Findings and caveats that apply to the study as a whole: Only six AZD1222 recipients were SARS-CoV-2 seropositive at baseline, limiting conclusions about previously exposed vaccinees. Vaccine-associated CD4 TCRs spanned the whole spike protein, with dominant responses in regions 160-218 and 743-854. The 56-69-year group was small, and its depth increase did not reach significance, likely because of low power. Participants were mostly white British, with more females than males. The authors suggested clonal diversity may have been underestimated. After two AZD1222 doses, both the breadth and the depth of spike-specific TCRs were significantly higher than at day 0 and than in MenACWY recipients. Because no samples from the day 14 peak response were available, repertoires could be characterized only after the peak T cell response. Reportedly, close to half of the unique spike-specific TCRs recognized epitopes lying outside the regions that are mutated in the B.1.351 and B.1.1.7 variants.

The sequence derives from an adult in good health. The sequence is built from TRBV15 and TRBJ2-3; D gene: possibly TRBD1, on 6 matching bases. The sequenced sample was peripheral blood, obtained on day 0 of AZD1222 vaccination. The bases read TGTGCCACCAGCCCCCAAGGGGGAGATACGCAGTATTTT. It translates as CATSPQGGDTQYF.